The rows below give T cell receptor beta chains drawn from one sample of a study of blood T cell repertoires in COVID-19. Generated by immunoSEQ multiplex PCR, the TCRdb table keeps only in-frame clones and is missing some. This sample yields 190,000 or so clones, of which more than 75% are seen a single time; less than 3% belongs to the top ten. Sequencing was done on a sample of peripheral blood. The receptors originated from a man in his forties with active or convalescent COVID-19. CDR3s include the opening cysteine and the closing phenylalanine or tryptophan.

V,length,J,CDR3
TRBV28,13,TRBJ1-4,CASTPPAGEKLFF
TRBV7-9,15,TRBJ2-5,CASSRAQGLQETQYF
TRBV5-1,12,TRBJ2-3,CASSENTDTQYF
TRBV5-5,12,TRBJ1-1,CASSGWTSGAFF
TRBV5-6,15,TRBJ2-7,CASTDKGGGSYEQYF
TRBV28,15,TRBJ1-4,CASSFETGLNEKLFF
TRBV5-1,15,TRBJ2-2,CASSPEGANTGELFF
TRBV6-5,15,TRBJ1-5,CASSMDRGLDQPQHF
TRBV7-2,13,TRBJ2-5,CASSRLLQETQYF
TRBV29-1,14,TRBJ2-6,CSVFAGFGANVLTF
TRBV7-2,14,TRBJ1-2,CASSLENRVGGYTF
TRBV30,15,TRBJ1-3,CAWSVRVNSGNTIYF
TRBV7-2,14,TRBJ1-1,CASSPKTGGTEAFF
TRBV5-1,13,TRBJ1-2,CASSWTGGGGYTF
TRBV19,10,TRBJ1-2,CASSDYGYTF
TRBV9,13,TRBJ1-6,CASSVVTGQPLHF
TRBV4-3,13,TRBJ2-2,CASSQDIGGELFF
TRBV28,12,TRBJ2-7,CASKTGSYEQYF
TRBV6-1,14,TRBJ1-1,CASSEFLANTEAFF
TRBV6-6,12,TRBJ2-2,CASRPGTGELFF
TRBV4-3,15,TRBJ1-2,CASSHDRVSIVGYTF
TRBV11-3,13,TRBJ1-1,CASSLGENTEAFF
TRBV2,18,TRBJ1-1,CASSEGEVATHMNTEAFF
TRBV23-1,13,TRBJ1-5,CASSQPKRQPQHF
TRBV28,14,TRBJ2-5,CASSFPGSGETQYF
TRBV28,15,TRBJ1-2,CASSLYGTVNYGYTF
TRBV19,14,TRBJ1-5,CASGIYPLNQPQHF
TRBV11-3,13,TRBJ1-2,CASSLAGAYGYTF
TRBV19,17,TRBJ1-5,CASIEEAGTVGNQPQHF
TRBV28,14,TRBJ2-7,CASSPWTSGSEQYF
TRBV10-1,13,TRBJ2-1,CASSESAYNEQFF
TRBV9,15,TRBJ1-3,CASSVQVGSGNTIYF
TRBV11-3,15,TRBJ1-1,CASSLWGGWGTEAFF
TRBV27,15,TRBJ1-1,CASSLSIQGRTEAFF
TRBV14,16,TRBJ2-2,CASSQVGGTNTGELFF
TRBV7-9,16,TRBJ1-1,CASSIYRDRENTEAFF
TRBV6-5,15,TRBJ2-3,CASTKTTGGGDTQYF
TRBV5-6,15,TRBJ2-7,CASSLGGGQIDEQYF
TRBV7-9,15,TRBJ2-1,CASSLGVGGGDEQFF
TRBV27,13,TRBJ2-3,CASSPGFPDTQYF
TRBV6-5,14,TRBJ1-1,CASSKTSGGTEAFF
TRBV12-3/TRBV12-4,13,TRBJ2-7,CASSPGISYEQYF
TRBV4-1,15,TRBJ1-5,CASTEDSHSNQPQHF
TRBV3-1/TRBV3-2,14,TRBJ1-1,CASSPRLETTEAFF
TRBV24-1,15,TRBJ1-3,CATSGGRDAGNTIYF